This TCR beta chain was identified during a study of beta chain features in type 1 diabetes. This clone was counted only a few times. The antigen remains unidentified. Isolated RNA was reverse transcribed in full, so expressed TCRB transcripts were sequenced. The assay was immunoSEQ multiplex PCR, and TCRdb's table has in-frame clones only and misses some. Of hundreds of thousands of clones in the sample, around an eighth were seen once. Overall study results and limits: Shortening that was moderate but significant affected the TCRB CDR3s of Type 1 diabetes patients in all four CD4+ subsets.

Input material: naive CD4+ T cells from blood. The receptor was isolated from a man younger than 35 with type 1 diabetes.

CDR3 sequence: CASSLTGRVDTQYF. In nucleotides, the CDR3 is TGTGCCAGCAGTCTCACAGGGCGCGTGGATACGCAGTATTTT. The chain combines TRBV2 with TRBJ2-3, with D possibly TRBD1 on 6 matching bases. The CDR3 spans 14 residues. Germline CDR1 reads SNHLY; CDR2 reads FYNNEI. V gave up 5 bases and J gave up 6 bases, with 15 bases separating them.